This TCR beta chain was obtained from a study of shared clonotypes between healthy human individuals (dated by TCRdb to the early 2020s). Turning to the overall study: The cohort comprised a couple of women and a few men aged 18 to 49 years. To increase sequencing depth and limit assay-specific biases, TCR repertoire library preparation and sequencing were carried out by different laboratories using diverse techniques. Leukapheresis yielded between about 0.94 and 9.5 billion PBMCs per donor. Blood TCR repertoires of about 5 healthy adults were deeply sequenced to estimate repertoire size and the extent of clonotype sharing between individuals.

Using the deep immunoSEQ assay, TCR CDR3 regions were amplified from genomic DNA by multiplex PCR. Extracted genomic DNA from each cell subset was distributed evenly across all wells of several immunoSEQ 96-well plates, and each plate was treated as a replicate. For unsorted PBMC, roughly 0.3 ug genomic DNA, equal to 25,000 to 35,000 T cell genomes, was loaded into each replicate PCR. Unsorted PBMC genomic DNA was sequenced across ten immunoSEQ deep assay plates. Purified libraries were quantified with a Qubit 3.0 fluorometer, sized on a Bioanalyzer 2100, and re-quantified with the KAPA Library Quantification kit. Each immunoSEQ 96-well plate was sequenced on its own single-read 150-cycle Illumina NextSeq 550 flow cell. Per the authors' processing: The immunoSEQ output contained only junctional sequences without quality scores, so filtering could not match that applied to full-length reads. To assign V/J genes and CDR3, sequences were annotated using PyIR, a Python wrapper for IgBLAST v1.9, with IMGT germline references. Reads with weak V/J assignments (E-value above 1e-6), missing CDR3, stop codons, out-of-frame junctions, or ambiguous translated residues were removed. V3J clonotypes were defined by identical inferred V gene, J gene, and CDR3 amino acid sequence. Percentage overlap between repertoires was computed as shared unique clonotypes divided by the size of the smaller repertoire. RTK rarefaction, the Chao1 estimator, and Recon v2.1 estimates of unobserved clonotypes were used to assess repertoire richness. Entries here come from immuneACCESS through TCRdb and include only in-frame sequences with V and J called. Some clones fail to appear in such tables; in the studies checked, an unresolved V gene covers under half of the shortfall, and the cause of the remainder is unknown. That table gives V, J and clone size, and the DNA gave D and trimming. This sample gives around 510,000 clones in total; around three quarters of them show up just once. The ten biggest clones cover about 12% of the sample.

From the germline V gene, CDR1 is SGHTS and CDR2 is YDEGEE. The CDR3 numbers 14 residues from cysteine through phenylalanine. Just CDR3 DNA is preserved here, 42 bases in frame from base 1. A distance of 10 bases separates the germline ends of V and J, which lose 0 bases and 4 bases respectively. A remark on this clone: Its cognate antigen has yet to be identified. It has no much larger one-base neighbor in the sample; base qualities were not kept.

The donors were healthy, HIV-negative adults with no recently reported acute infections or vaccinations. Every donor was a Caucasian adult living in Nashville, Tennessee, USA. For unsorted samples, 75 million to 90 million PBMCs were counted, and genomic DNA was extracted using the QIAamp DNA Blood Mini kit. After blood collection by leukapheresis, PBMCs were isolated using Ficoll-Histopaque density gradient centrifugation and then cryopreserved in the vapor phase of liquid nitrogen. General study outcomes and caveats: Sampling was restricted to blood, and TCR repertoires in tissues likely differ from the TCR repertoires found in blood. Because the study included a small number of donors, the genetic and exposure-history diversity represented was limited. Based on pairwise subsampling, the degree of clonotype sharing among donors was expected to be affected by sequencing depth.

The sequencing input was PBMCs. This TCR was recovered from a woman in her thirties or forties in good health. Some clones in this sample may be carry-over from other donors' samples. Recombination connected TRBV5-8 to TRBJ1-1; the D gene is unclear. Read as DNA, the sequence is TGTGCCAGCAGCTTGGCAGGTTTGGGCACTGAAGCTTTCTTT. This yields the protein CASSLAGLGTEAFF.